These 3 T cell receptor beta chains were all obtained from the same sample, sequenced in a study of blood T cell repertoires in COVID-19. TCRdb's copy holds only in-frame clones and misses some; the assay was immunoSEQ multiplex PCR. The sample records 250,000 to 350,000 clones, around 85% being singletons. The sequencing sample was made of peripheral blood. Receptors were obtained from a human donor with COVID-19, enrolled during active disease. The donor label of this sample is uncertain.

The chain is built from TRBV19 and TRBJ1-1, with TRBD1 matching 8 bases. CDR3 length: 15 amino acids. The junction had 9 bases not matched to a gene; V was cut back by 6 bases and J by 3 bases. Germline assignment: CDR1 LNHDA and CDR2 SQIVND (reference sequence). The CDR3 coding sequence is TGTGCCAGTAGCGACTGGACAGGGAGGTACACTGAAGCTTTCTTT. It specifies CASSDWTGRYTEAFF.

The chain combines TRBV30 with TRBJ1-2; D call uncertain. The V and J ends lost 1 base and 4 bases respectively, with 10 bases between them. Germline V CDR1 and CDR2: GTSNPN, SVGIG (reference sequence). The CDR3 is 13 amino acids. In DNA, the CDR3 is TGTGCCTGGAGTGAGTTTCGAGGCTATGGCTACACCTTC. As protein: CAWSEFRGYGYTF.

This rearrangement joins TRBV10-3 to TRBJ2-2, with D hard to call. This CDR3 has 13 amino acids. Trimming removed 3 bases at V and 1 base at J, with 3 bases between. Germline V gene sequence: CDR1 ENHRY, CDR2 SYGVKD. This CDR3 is CAISDLNTGELFF. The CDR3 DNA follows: TGTGCCATCAGTGACTTGAACACCGGGGAGCTGTTTTTT.